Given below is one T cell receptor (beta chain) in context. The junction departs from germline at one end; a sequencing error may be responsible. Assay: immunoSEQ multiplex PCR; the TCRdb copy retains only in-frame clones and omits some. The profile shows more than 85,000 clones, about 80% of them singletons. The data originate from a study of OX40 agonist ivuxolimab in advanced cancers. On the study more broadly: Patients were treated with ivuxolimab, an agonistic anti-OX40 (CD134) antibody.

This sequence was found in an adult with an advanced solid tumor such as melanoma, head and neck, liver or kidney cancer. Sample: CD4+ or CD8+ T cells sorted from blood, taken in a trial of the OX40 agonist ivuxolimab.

The CDR3 loop reads CASTLSRDYVGTQYF. The CDR3 DNA reads TGTGCCAGCACCTTATCTCGGGACTATGTGGGGACCCAGTACTTC. The chain has TRBV7-2 and TRBJ2-5; 7 nucleotides agree with TRBD2. CDR1 and CDR2 (germline): SGHTA, FQGNSA. The CDR3 contains 15 residues.